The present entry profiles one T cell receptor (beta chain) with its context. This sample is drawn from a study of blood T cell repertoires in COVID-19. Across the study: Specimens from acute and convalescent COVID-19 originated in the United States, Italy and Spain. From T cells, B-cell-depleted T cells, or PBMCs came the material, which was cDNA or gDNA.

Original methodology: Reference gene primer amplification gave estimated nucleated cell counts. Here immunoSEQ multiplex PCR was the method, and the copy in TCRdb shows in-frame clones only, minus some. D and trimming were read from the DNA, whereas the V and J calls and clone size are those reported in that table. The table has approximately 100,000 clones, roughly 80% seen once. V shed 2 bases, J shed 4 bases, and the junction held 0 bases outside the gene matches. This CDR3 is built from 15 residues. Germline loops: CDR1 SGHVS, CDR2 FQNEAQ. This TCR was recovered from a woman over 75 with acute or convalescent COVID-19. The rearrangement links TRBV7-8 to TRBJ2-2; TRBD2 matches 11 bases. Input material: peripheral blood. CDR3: CASSLTSGGTGELFF. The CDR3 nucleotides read TGTGCCAGCAGCTTAACTAGCGGGGGCACCGGGGAGCTGTTTTTT.